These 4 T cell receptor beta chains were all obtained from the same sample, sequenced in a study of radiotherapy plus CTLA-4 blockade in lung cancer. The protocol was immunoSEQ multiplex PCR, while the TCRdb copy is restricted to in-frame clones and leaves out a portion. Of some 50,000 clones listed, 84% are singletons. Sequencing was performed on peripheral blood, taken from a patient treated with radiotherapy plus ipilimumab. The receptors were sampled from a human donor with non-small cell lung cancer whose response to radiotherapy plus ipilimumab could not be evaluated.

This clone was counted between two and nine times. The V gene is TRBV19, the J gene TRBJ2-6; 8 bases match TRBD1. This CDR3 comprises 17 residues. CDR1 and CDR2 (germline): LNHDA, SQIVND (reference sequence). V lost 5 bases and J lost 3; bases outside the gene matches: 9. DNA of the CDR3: TGTGCCAGTAGTCCCGGACAGGGCGTTAGTGGGGCCAACGTCCTGACTTTC. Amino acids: CASSPGQGVSGANVLTF.

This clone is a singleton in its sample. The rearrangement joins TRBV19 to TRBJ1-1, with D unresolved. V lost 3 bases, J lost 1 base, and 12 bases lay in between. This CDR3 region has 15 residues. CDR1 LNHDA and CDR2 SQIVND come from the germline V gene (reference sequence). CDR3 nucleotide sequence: TGTGCCAGTAGTATGAGCCCGAATCGGAACACTGAAGCTTTCTTT. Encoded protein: CASSMSPNRNTEAFF.

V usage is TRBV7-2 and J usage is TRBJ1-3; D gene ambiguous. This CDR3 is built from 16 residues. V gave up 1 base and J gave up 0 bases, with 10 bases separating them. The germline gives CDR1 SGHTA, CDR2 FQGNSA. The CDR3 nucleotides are TGTGCCAGCAGCTTAGGTTACGTAGACTCTGGAAACACCATATATTTT. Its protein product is CASSLGYVDSGNTIYF. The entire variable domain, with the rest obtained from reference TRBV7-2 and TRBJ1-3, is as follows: GAGVSQSPSNKVTEKGKDVELRCDPISGHTALYWYRQSLGQGLEFLIYFQGNSAPDKSGLPSDRFSAERTGGSVSTLTIQRTQQEDSAVYLCASSLGYVDSGNTIYFGEGSWLTVV.

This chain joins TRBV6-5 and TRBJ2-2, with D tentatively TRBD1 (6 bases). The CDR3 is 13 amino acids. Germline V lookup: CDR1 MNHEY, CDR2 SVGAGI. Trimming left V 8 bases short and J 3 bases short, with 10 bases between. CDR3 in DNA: TGTGCCAGCTTAGGGGGATACACCGGGGAGCTGTTTTTT. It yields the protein CASLGGYTGELFF.